This record concerns one T cell receptor beta chain sequence. Its antigen is unknown. The data were taken from a study of T cell responses to AZD1222 COVID-19 vaccine. Germline CDR1 reads KGHDR; CDR2 reads SFDVKD. Trimming shortened V by 0 bases and J by 4 bases, and 6 bases separated the two germline ends. This CDR3 is built from 14 residues. The data were produced by immunoSEQ multiplex PCR, yet TCRdb's version contains in-frame clones alone and is incomplete. Of around 160,000 clones listed, more than 85% are singletons. Study observations and caveats: The donor group comprised mostly white British people and more females; the analysis possibly underestimated clonal diversity. After the peak T cell response, and only then, were repertoires sampled. Across the whole spike, CD4 TCRs peaked at regions 160-218 and 743-854.

The sample consisted of peripheral blood, taken on day 0 of AZD1222 vaccination. The chain employs TRBV24-1 and TRBJ1-5; D uncertain. The receptor comes from an adult in good health. The CDR3 DNA follows: TGTGCCACCAGTGATTTGCAAAATAATCAGCCCCAGCATTTT. Its translation is CATSDLQNNQPQHF.